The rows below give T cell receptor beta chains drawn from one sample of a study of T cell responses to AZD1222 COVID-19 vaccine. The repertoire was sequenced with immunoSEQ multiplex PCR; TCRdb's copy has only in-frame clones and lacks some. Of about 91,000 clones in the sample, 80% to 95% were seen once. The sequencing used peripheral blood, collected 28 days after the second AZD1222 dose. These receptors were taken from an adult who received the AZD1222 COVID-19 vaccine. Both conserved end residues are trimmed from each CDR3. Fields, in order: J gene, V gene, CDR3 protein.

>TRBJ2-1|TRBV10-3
AISESWLAGRNEQF
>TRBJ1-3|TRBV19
ASSTAGTGAGNTIY
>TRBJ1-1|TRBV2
ASTPGGEED
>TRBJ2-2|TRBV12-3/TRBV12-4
ASRSGMGELF
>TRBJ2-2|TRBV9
ASSGFGRATGELF
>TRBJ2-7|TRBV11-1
ASSVEGYEQY
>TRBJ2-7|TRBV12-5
ASGLSREQY
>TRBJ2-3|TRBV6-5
ASRPGQSTDTQY
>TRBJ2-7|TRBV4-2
ASSQGEGAYEQY
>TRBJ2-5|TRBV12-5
ASGFLGQKETQY
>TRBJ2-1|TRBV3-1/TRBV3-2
ASSRGQIYNEQF
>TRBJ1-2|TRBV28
ASSLGAGNIYGYT
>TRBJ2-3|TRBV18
ASSPGQGSTDTQY
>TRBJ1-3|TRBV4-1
ASSPLKSGSGNTIY
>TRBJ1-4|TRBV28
ASSGLGPGEKLF
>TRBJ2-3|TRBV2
ASSERQGSTDTQY
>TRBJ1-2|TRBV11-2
ASRSPRISGGYT
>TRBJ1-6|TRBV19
ASSVGSASPLH
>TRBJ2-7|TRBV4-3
ASSQDGAGYEQY
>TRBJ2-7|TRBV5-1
ASSLWGVAYYEQY
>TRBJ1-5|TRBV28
ASSLRQGGQPQH
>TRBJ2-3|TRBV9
ASSASGGGTDTQY
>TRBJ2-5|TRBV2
ASSKDRGETQY
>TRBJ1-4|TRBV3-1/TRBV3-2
ASSQDPQGREKLF
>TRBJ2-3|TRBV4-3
ASSQGSGMVADTQY
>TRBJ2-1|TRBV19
ASHRGDEQF
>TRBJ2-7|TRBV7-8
ASSSNRGYEQY
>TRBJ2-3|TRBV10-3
ATGPGQSTDTQY
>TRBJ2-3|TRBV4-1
ASSPTPTGGAISDTQY
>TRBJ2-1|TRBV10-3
AISLTDRNEQF
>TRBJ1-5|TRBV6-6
ASSQLYDTGGNQPQH
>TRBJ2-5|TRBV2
ASSEGGQSGETQY
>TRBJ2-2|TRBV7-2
ASSLVPRGSWTGELF
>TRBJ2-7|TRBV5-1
ASSSLGTTYEQY
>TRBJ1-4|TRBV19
ASSIRENNEKLF
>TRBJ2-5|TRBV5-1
ASSLGAPGGETQY
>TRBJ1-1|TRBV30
AWRRTSQGPLEAF
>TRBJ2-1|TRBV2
ASRYRLANEQF
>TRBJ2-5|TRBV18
ASSPPGGDAETQY
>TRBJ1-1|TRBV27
ASEPGRGQVGTEAF
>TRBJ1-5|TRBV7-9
ASSPSGGEGQPQH
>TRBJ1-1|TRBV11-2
ASSLAQGSGINTEAF
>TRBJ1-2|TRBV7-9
ASSPRDRVDYGYT
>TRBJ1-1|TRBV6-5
ASSYKGVRGTEAF
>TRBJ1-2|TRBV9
ASSLAYGNGYT
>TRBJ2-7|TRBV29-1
SVEGSPDRGSYEQY
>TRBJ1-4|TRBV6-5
ASSYDLGRVHEKLF
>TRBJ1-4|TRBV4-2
ASSRGTGESEKLF